This T cell receptor beta chain is from a study of T cell repertoires in cytomegalovirus infection. Study details: Carrying CMV and the relevant HLA type showed in public TCR beta signatures. General study points: Totalled public TCR beta family frequency picked out people who carried CMV plus the relevant HLA. HLA-C-restricted CMV-specific TCR beta clonotypes were dominant in the ex vivo response.

The germline V gene encodes CDR1 SGHAT and CDR2 FQNNGV. After removal of 5 bases from V and 8 bases from J, the junction contained 14 bases not matched to a gene. The CDR3 spans 18 residues. In the case of this clonotype: Its antigen remains unidentified.

TCRdb re-called the reads through MiXCR, storing one row per CDR3 protein. The sample yields fewer than 550,000 distinct CDR3 sequences, roughly 29% seen once. The sequence was collected from a human donor in good health (CMV status not recorded). Some clones in this sample may be carry-over from other donors' samples. Sequences were obtained from PBMCs. J is TRBJ2-1 and V is TRBV11-2; 14 bases fit TRBD2. CDR3 in amino acids: CASSPRGLAGASAHEQFF. The CDR3, as DNA: TGTGCCAGCAGCCCGAGGGGACTAGCGGGAGCGTCCGCCCATGAGCAGTTCTTC. The whole variable domain, remainder taken from reference TRBV11-2 and TRBJ2-1, is EAGVAQSPRYKIIEKRQSVAFWCNPISGHATLYWYQQILGQGPKLLIQFQNNGVVDDSQLPKDRFSAERLKGVDSTLKIQPAKLEDSAVYLCASSPRGLAGASAHEQFFGPGTRLTVL.